The entry below describes one TCR beta chain. No cognate antigen has been identified for it. Base quality data are lacking; no much larger clone is found one base away. This entry belongs to a study of blood T cell repertoires in COVID-19 (dated by TCRdb to 2020 to 2022). Broadly, across the study: Samples covering the acute and convalescent phases of COVID-19 were provided by collaborators in the United States, Italy and Spain. The prospective study material was composed of cDNA or gDNA derived from T cells, B-cell-depleted T cells, or PBMCs. Deeply sampled blood TCRbeta repertoires from subjects exposed to, actively infected with, or recovered from COVID-19 were included in the dataset. The repertoires were released in a freely available public database intended as a resource for research on the immune response to SARS-CoV-2. The samples were drawn from the first 160 participants of the ongoing ImmuneRACE study and from 1,254 subjects provided by 6 global collaborators. Sample metadata almost always included a de-identified subject ID, COVID-19 status, age in years and sex. Where available, HLA class I and class II types were obtained from metadata supplied by the sample provider rather than from assay-based typing.

Paper-wide results and their limitations: How much clinical and demographic metadata was included differed by source and by participant, and the metadata was provided uncurated.

Collaborating institutions collected whole blood in K2EDTA tubes following their own protocols. Collaborator samples were shipped for TCRbeta analysis as frozen whole blood, isolated PBMCs, or DNA extracted from either sample type. The immunoSEQ Assay, a bias-controlled multiplex PCR, was used to amplify TCRbeta CDR3 regions from genomic DNA. In the authors' own workflow: The number of nucleated cells in each sample was estimated by amplification of reference gene primers within the assay. To quantify the absolute abundance of each unique TCRbeta CDR3 rearrangement, sequence reads were collapsed and filtered. For each sample, productive Simpson clonality was calculated as the square root of Simpson's diversity index across productive rearrangements. This immuneACCESS table, as held by TCRdb, lists in-frame sequences with V and J called but not all clones. Of the missing ones, under half trace to an unresolved V gene in checked studies; the others have no known cause. Clone size and V and J calls were adopted from that table, with D and trimming inferred from the DNA. The sample table lists roughly 260,000 clones, more than 70% of them with a count of one. The ten most abundant clones make up approximately 2.3% of the sample.

Sequenced: peripheral blood. The TCR comes from a woman aged 45-60 years with acute or convalescent COVID-19.

For the CDR3, the sequence is CASSLTLTSGSGAKNIQYF. The nucleotide sequence reads as follows: TGTGCCAGCAGCTTAACCCTGACTAGCGGGAGTGGAGCCAAAAACATTCAGTACTTC. The rearrangement combines TRBV7-2 with TRBJ2-4; 12 middle bases align to TRBD2. Trimming takes 2 bases off V and 0 bases off J; junction bases not matched to a gene: 8. The CDR3, from cysteine to phenylalanine, totals 19 residues. Only the CDR3 portion is preserved as DNA: 57 bases, with reading frame beginning at the first base. From the germline V gene, CDR1 is SGHTA and CDR2 is FQGNSA.